This note documents a single TCR beta chain sequence. The antigen is not known. This sample was taken from a study of cytomegalovirus exposure and HLA in healthy donors. Across the whole study: Unique TCRs from HLA-typed donors, around 93 million of them, were held in an early data release. Notes on the study in general: Sequencing depth across donors, presence/absence analyses assumed, was roughly uniform.

The PCR used 60 Vbeta and 13 Jbeta primers. Authors' methods: Around 11 million shared chains were among some 80 million unique TCR beta chains counted in a later analysis. Libraries were prepared by immunoSEQ multiplex PCR; TCRdb keeps only in-frame clonotypes and omits some of them. V, J and clone size reflect that table, while D and trimming were determined from the DNA. Among roughly 120,000 clones listed, 80% to 85% were seen once. Donors consisted of healthy bone marrow donors. The CDR3 contains 14 residues. Germline V CDR1 and CDR2: LNHDA, SQIVND (reference sequence). Trimming pared 3 bases from V and 6 bases from J, leaving 13 bases between.

The receptor's source is a woman aged 25 to 39 in good health and CMV-seronegative. Sequenced: PBMCs. The chain uses TRBV19 and TRBJ2-3, with D possibly TRBD2 on 6 matching bases. The CDR3 coding sequence is TGTGCCAGTAGTATGAACCCGGGGAGGGATACGCAGTATTTT. Translation gives CASSMNPGRDTQYF.